One TCR beta chain is described in this entry. The antigen remains undetermined. All of the isolated RNA was reverse transcribed, so expressed TCRB transcripts were sequenced. Clones were sequenced by immunoSEQ multiplex PCR, and TCRdb holds only the in-frame ones, with some missing. The repertoire has about 410,000 clones, about 15% of them found once; the top ten carry about 0.034%. The sample is drawn from a study of beta chain features in type 1 diabetes. Study information: Sorted cells, 107,917,701 in number, were examined across all samples. General observations from the study: Shortening that was moderate but significant affected the TCRB CDR3s of Type 1 diabetes patients in all four CD4+ subsets. Within the patient group, naive, central memory and Treg TCRB repertoires appeared more similar to each other than within healthy donors.

This TCR was recovered from a man younger than 45 in good health. Material: naive CD4+ T cells from blood.

The CDR3 bases are TGTGCCTGGAGTAACGGGGACAATCAGCCCCAGCATTTT. It translates to CAWSNGDNQPQHF. The J gene is TRBJ1-5, the V gene TRBV30; D is unclear. Germline CDR1 reads GTSNPN; CDR2 reads SVGIG (reference sequence). V was trimmed by 2 bases and J by 3 bases, leaving 8 bases between them. The CDR3 length is 13 residues.